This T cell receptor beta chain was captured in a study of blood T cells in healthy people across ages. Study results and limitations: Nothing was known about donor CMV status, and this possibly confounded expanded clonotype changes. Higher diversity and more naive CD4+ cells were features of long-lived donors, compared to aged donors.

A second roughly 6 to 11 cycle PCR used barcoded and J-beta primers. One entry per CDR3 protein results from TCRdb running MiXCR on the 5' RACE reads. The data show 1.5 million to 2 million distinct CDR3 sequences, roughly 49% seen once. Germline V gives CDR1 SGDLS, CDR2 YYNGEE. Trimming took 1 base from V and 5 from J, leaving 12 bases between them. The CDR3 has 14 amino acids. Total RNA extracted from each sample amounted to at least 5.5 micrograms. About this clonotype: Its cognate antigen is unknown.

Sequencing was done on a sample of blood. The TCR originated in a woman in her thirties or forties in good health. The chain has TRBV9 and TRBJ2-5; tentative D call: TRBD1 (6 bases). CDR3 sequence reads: CASSVTQGSETQYF. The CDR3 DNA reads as TGTGCCAGCAGCGTAACCCAGGGGTCCGAGACCCAGTACTTC.